One sample yielded the 32 T cell receptor beta chains listed below, sequenced in a study of shared clonotypes between healthy human individuals. The table came from immunoSEQ multiplex PCR; TCRdb's copy has only in-frame clones and leaves some out. This table holds under 1,100,000 clones, 75% to 80% found once. The sequenced sample consisted of memory CD4+ T cells from PBMCs. As for subset: CD45RA-negative fraction. Receptor source: a man younger than 35 in good health. Some clones in this sample may be carry-over from other donors' samples.

The chain carries TRBV5-5 and TRBJ1-1; D may be TRBD1 (6 bases). V was trimmed by 5 bases and J by 4 bases, leaving 15 bases between them. This CDR3 is built from 14 residues. The germline V gene has CDR1 SGHKS and CDR2 YYEKEE (reference sequence). As DNA, the CDR3 is TGTGCCAGCAGTCGTCAGGGGCAGGGCACTGAAGCTTTCTTT. Amino acids: CASSRQGQGTEAFF. The whole variable domain, filled in from reference TRBV5-5 and TRBJ1-1, reads DAGVTQSPTHLIKTRGQQVTLRCSPISGHKSVSWYQQVLGQGPQFIFQYYEKEERGRGNFPDRFSARQFPNYSSELNVNALLLGDSALYLCASSRQGQGTEAFFGQGTRLTVV.

V and J are TRBV2 and TRBJ2-2; 7 bases are a match to TRBD1. The CDR3 runs to 15 residues. Germline CDR1 is SNHLY and CDR2 is FYNNEI. Trimming cost V 3 bases and J 1 base; bases outside gene matches: 2. The CDR3 sequence: CASSDGTVNTGELFF. For the CDR3, the DNA is TGTGCCAGCAGTGACGGGACAGTGAACACCGGGGAGCTGTTTTTT.

The V and J genes are TRBV29-1 and TRBJ1-4; D ambiguous. The CDR3 is made up of 11 amino acids. Germline loops: CDR1 SQVTM, CDR2 ANQGSEA. The V end lost 7 bases, the J end lost 8 bases, and 11 bases lay between the germline ends. The CDR3 region has the DNA TGCAGCGGCGGGGAGGAGGAAAAACTGTTTTTT. It translates to CSGGEEEKLFF.

The chain is built from TRBV5-1 and TRBJ2-3, with 15 positions matching TRBD2. Germline trimming cut 4 bases from V and 6 bases from J; bases unmatched to any gene: 3. The germline gives CDR1 SGHRS, CDR2 YFSETQ. The CDR3 length is 15 residues. CDR3 sequence: CASSRGTSGRDTQYF. The CDR3 bases are TGCGCCAGCAGCCGAGGGACTAGCGGGAGGGATACGCAGTATTTT.

This clone turned up a few times. V gene TRBV2 combines with J gene TRBJ2-1, with 11 bases that match TRBD2. The length of the CDR3 is 15 residues. Germline CDR1 is SNHLY and CDR2 is FYNNEI. After removal of 8 bases from V and 6 bases from J, the junction contained 9 bases not matched to a gene. CDR3 residues: CASEKELAGVNEQFF. CDR3 sequence (DNA): TGTGCCAGCGAAAAGGAACTAGCGGGAGTCAATGAGCAGTTCTTC.

The CDR3 spells CASKSLETGLRNEQFF. DNA of the CDR3: TGTGCCAGTAAATCCTTAGAGACAGGGCTAAGAAATGAGCAGTTCTTC. The chain has TRBV19 and TRBJ2-1, with 7 positions matching TRBD1. Germline lookup yields CDR1 LNHDA and CDR2 SQIVND (reference sequence). V shed 7 bases and J 7 bases; nucleotides not matched to a gene: 16. This CDR3 contains 16 residues.

This clone was seen at least ten times. Other DNA sequences of this sample code for an identical CDR3. The V gene is TRBV6-6, the J gene TRBJ1-5; D call uncertain. The germline gives CDR1 MNHNY, CDR2 SVGAGI (reference sequence). Between the trimmed V and J ends, which lost 0 bases and 3 bases, there was a span of 3 bases. CDR3 length: 13 residues. In nucleotides, the CDR3 is TGTGCCAGCAGTTACTCGACCAATCAGCCCCAGCATTTT. Translating it yields CASSYSTNQPQHF.

J is TRBJ2-5 and V is TRBV7-6; 9 bases line up with TRBD1. Trimming cost V 8 bases and J 1 base; bases outside gene matches: 5. There are 14 residues in the CDR3. Germline assignment: CDR1 SGHVS and CDR2 FNYEAQ. The CDR3 here is CASSGTGTQETQYF. DNA for the CDR3: TGTGCCAGCTCCGGGACAGGGACCCAAGAGACCCAGTACTTC.

In its sample, this clone was seen once. CDR3 region: CASSYPGITFANTGELFF. The DNA for the CDR3 is TGTGCCAGTTCTTATCCGGGGATAACTTTCGCGAACACCGGGGAGCTGTTTTTT. The V call is TRBV19, the J call TRBJ2-2; tentatively, D is TRBD2 (5 bases). Trimming removed 8 bases from V and 0 bases from J, with 22 bases in between. Looked up from germline, CDR1 is LNHDA and CDR2 is SQIVND (reference sequence). The CDR3 is 18 residues long.

This clone has a handful of counts. The chain joins TRBV6-1 to TRBJ1-2; 9 bases agree with TRBD1. Per germline, CDR1 MNHNS and CDR2 SASEGT. The CDR3 totals 13 residues. V was clipped by 4 bases and J by 5 bases; unmatched bases: 2. CDR3 protein: CASSGDRGYGYTF. CDR3 bases: TGTGCCAGCAGTGGCGACAGGGGGTATGGCTACACCTTC.

This clone was recorded once. This chain links TRBV5-1 with TRBJ1-1, with 7 nucleotides matching TRBD1. The V gene's germline CDR1 is SGHRS and CDR2 YFSETQ. V shed 2 bases and J 2 bases; nucleotides not matched to a gene: 6. The CDR3 extends over 15 amino acids. For the CDR3, the DNA is TGCGCCAGCAGCTTATTACAGGGGACCAACACTGAAGCTTTCTTT. Residues: CASSLLQGTNTEAFF.

This chain links TRBV4-1 with TRBJ2-3; 10 bases are a match to TRBD2. CDR3 length equals 15 residues. The germline CDR1 and CDR2 sequences are MGHRA and YSYEKL. The J segment lost 8 bases and the V segment lost 0 bases, leaving 5 bases of the junction unmatched. In DNA, the CDR3 is TGCGCCAGCAGCCAAGAAGCGGGAGGGAGGGGTACGCAGTATTTT. Translated, it gives CASSQEAGGRGTQYF.

Details on this clone: A much larger clonotype is one base distant, so this may be a read error. The V gene is TRBV11-2, the J gene TRBJ2-5; 12 bases align to TRBD2. The trim removed 5 bases at V and 4 bases at J, leaving 2 bases unmatched. This CDR3 comprises 14 residues. From germline, CDR1 is SGHAT and CDR2 FQNNGV. The CDR3 spells CASSPGLAGETQYF. In nucleotides, the CDR3 is TGTGCCAGCAGCCCGGGACTAGCGGGAGAGACCCAGTACTTC.

V usage is TRBV4-2 and J usage is TRBJ1-5; the D is unclear. V was pared by 4 bases and J by 6 bases, with 16 bases between. There are 15 residues in the CDR3. In germline, CDR1 is LGHNA, CDR2 YNFKEQ. The CDR3 nucleotides are TGTGCCAGCAGCCCAATGGCGCTTGGTTCTCAGCCCCAGCATTTT. Its translation: CASSPMALGSQPQHF.

This chain joins TRBV11-3 and TRBJ2-5; D is perhaps TRBD1 or TRBD2 (5 bases each). CDR3 length: 15 amino acids. Germline V gives CDR1 SGHNT, CDR2 YENEEA. Trimming removed 5 bases at V and 2 bases at J, with 15 bases between. The CDR3 protein is CASSPGAGRQETQYF. CDR3 sequence (DNA): TGTGCCAGCAGCCCCGGGGCAGGGCGACAAGAGACCCAGTACTTC.

The chain is built from TRBV5-1 and TRBJ2-1, with a possible D match to TRBD1 (6 bases). CDR1 SGHRS and CDR2 YFSETQ come from the germline V gene. The ends were cut back, 5 bases at V and 4 bases at J, with 19 bases in the middle. The CDR3 loop spans 16 amino acids. This CDR3 reads CASRAFGTRTYNEQFF. The DNA of the CDR3 is TGCGCCAGCAGGGCCTTCGGGACACGGACTTACAATGAGCAGTTCTTC.

Note on this clone: Other DNA sequences in this specimen translate into the identical CDR3. This chain joins TRBV18 and TRBJ2-1, with 8 bases fitting TRBD2. Germline CDR1 reads KGHSH; CDR2 reads LQKENI. With V trimmed by 0 bases and J by 0 bases, 1 base remained unmatched. This CDR3 is 16 amino acids long. This CDR3 is CASSPPGRGSYNEQFF. In DNA, the CDR3 is TGTGCCAGCTCACCACCCGGGAGGGGCTCCTACAATGAGCAGTTCTTC. Together with reference TRBV18 and TRBJ2-1, the CDR3 gives the full variable domain: NAGVMQNPRHLVRRRGQEARLRCSPMKGHSHVYWYRQLPEEGLKFMVYLQKENIIDESGMPKERFSAEFPKEGPSILRIQQVVRGDSAAYFCASSPPGRGSYNEQFFGPGTRLTVL.

The gene calls are TRBV5-1 and TRBJ1-4; D is undetermined. The V end lost 0 bases, the J end lost 7 bases, and 7 bases lay between the germline ends. The V gene's germline CDR1 is SGHRS and CDR2 YFSETQ. The CDR3 is made up of 13 amino acids. The CDR3 sequence is CASSLGWGEKLFF. In DNA form, the CDR3 reads TGCGCCAGCAGCTTGGGATGGGGTGAAAAACTGTTTTTT.

This clone has a count of ten or more. The genes are TRBV5-1 and TRBJ2-1, with 7 bases fitting TRBD1. Germline CDR1 and CDR2: SGHRS and YFSETQ. Trimming cost V 4 bases and J 12 bases; bases outside gene matches: 4. CDR3 length: 11 residues. The CDR3 sequence is CASSQDRAQFF. CDR3 bases: TGCGCCAGCAGCCAAGACAGGGCGCAGTTCTTC.

This clone was found once. The chain carries TRBV7-3 and TRBJ2-3, with D possibly being TRBD2 (5 bases). Germline CDR1 SGHTA, CDR2 FQGTGA. The ends were cut back, 5 bases at V and 0 bases at J, with 15 bases in the middle. This CDR3 is built from 16 residues. Written as DNA, the CDR3 is TGTGCCAGCAGCCCGGGCGAGGGCTTAAGCACAGATACGCAGTATTTT. Translating it yields CASSPGEGLSTDTQYF. The whole variable domain, filled in from reference TRBV7-3 and TRBJ2-3, reads GAGVSQTPSNKVTEKGKYVELRCDPISGHTALYWYRQSLGQGPEFLIYFQGTGAADDSGLPNDRFFAVRPEGSVSTLKIQRTERGDSAVYLCASSPGEGLSTDTQYFGPGTRLTVL.

This clone was counted a single time. J is TRBJ2-1 and V is TRBV7-3, with 16 bases that match TRBD2. This CDR3 comprises 16 residues. The germline gives CDR1 SGHTA, CDR2 FQGTGA. V shed 3 bases and J 8 bases; nucleotides not matched to a gene: 4. The CDR3 loop reads CASSLGTSGRAYEQFF. CDR3 nucleotides: TGTGCCAGCAGCTTGGGGACTAGCGGGAGGGCCTATGAGCAGTTCTTC.

The chain couples TRBV28 to TRBJ2-7, with unresolved D. The ends were cut back, 6 bases at V and 7 bases at J, with 13 bases in the middle. Germline V gene sequence: CDR1 MDHEN, CDR2 SYDVKM. CDR3 length: 12 amino acids. The CDR3 protein is CASRDAWGEQYF. The CDR3 DNA follows: TGTGCCAGCAGGGATGCCTGGGGAGAGCAGTACTTC.

Note on this clone: The same CDR3 can be traced to other DNA sequences in this sample. The rearrangement links TRBV9 to TRBJ1-1; D gene unclear. Germline CDR1 and CDR2: SGDLS and YYNGEE. V lost 5 bases and J lost 2, with 10 bases in between. The CDR3 length is 13 residues. This CDR3 reads CASRSRDNTEAFF. The CDR3 nucleotides read TGTGCCAGCAGAAGCCGGGATAACACTGAAGCTTTCTTT.

Concerning this clone itself: Given a much more abundant clone one base away, this may be a read error. The chain combines TRBV7-9 with TRBJ2-5, with D perhaps TRBD1 (5 bases). V dropped 5 bases and J dropped 2 bases, with 9 bases sitting between them. Per the germline V gene, CDR1 is SEHNR and CDR2 is FQNEAQ (reference sequence). This CDR3 is built from 13 residues. CDR3 loop: CASSLKGQETQYF. DNA of the CDR3: TGTGCCAGCAGCCTCAAGGGGCAAGAGACCCAGTACTTC. Based on the CDR3 plus reference TRBV7-9 and TRBJ2-5, the full variable domain is DTGVSQNPRHKITKRGQNVTFRCDPISEHNRLYWYRQTLGQGPEFLTYFQNEAQLEKSRLLSDRFSAERPKGSFSTLEIQRTEQGDSAMYLCASSLKGQETQYFGPGTRLLVL.

The genes are TRBV27 and TRBJ2-7; possible D gene TRBD2, 5 bases. This CDR3 region has 12 residues. Looked up from germline, CDR1 is MNHEY and CDR2 is SMNVEV (reference sequence). The germline V and J ends were trimmed by 5 bases and 6 bases, with 11 bases remaining between them. In nucleotides, the CDR3 is TGTGCCAGCAGTGCCCTTCGGGGCGAGCAGTACTTC. The encoded protein is CASSALRGEQYF.

The V call is TRBV19, the J call TRBJ1-5; 9 nucleotides line up with TRBD1. Germline-derived CDR1 and CDR2 are LNHDA and SQIVND (reference sequence). Losses at the gene ends were 4 bases for V and 6 bases for J; bases not matched to a gene: 16. CDR3 length: 18 residues. CDR3 sequence reads: CASSKGGDRVRYGQPQHF. In nucleotides, the CDR3 is TGTGCCAGTAGTAAAGGGGGGGACAGGGTGAGGTACGGTCAGCCCCAGCATTTT.

This clone was recorded a few times. V usage is TRBV19 and J usage is TRBJ2-3; 11 positions match TRBD2. The CDR3 length is 17 residues. In germline, CDR1 is LNHDA, CDR2 SQIVND (reference sequence). The J segment lost 6 bases and the V segment lost 1 base, leaving 9 bases of the junction unmatched. The CDR3, as DNA: TGTGCCAGTAGTATAGCGGCTAGCGGGAGGCGAGGGGATACGCAGTATTTT. It specifies CASSIAASGRRGDTQYF.

This chain connects TRBV12-5 to TRBJ2-3; TRBD2 matches 11 bases. The V gene end was trimmed by 7 bases and the J gene end by 3 bases; junction bases not matched to a gene: 6. The V gene's germline CDR1 is LGHNT and CDR2 FRNRAP. This CDR3 has 15 residues. The CDR3 here is CASAIAGGGTDTQYF. The CDR3, as DNA: TGTGCTAGTGCCATAGCGGGAGGGGGGACAGATACGCAGTATTTT.

The V gene is TRBV25-1, the J gene TRBJ1-2; a weak D match, TRBD1 (5 bases). Germline V CDR1 and CDR2: MGHDK, SYGVNS. This CDR3 region has 13 residues. Trimming removed 6 bases at V and 8 bases at J, with 16 bases between. CDR3 loop: CASSPGGLRGYTF. In nucleotides, the CDR3 is TGTGCCAGCAGCCCTGGGGGGTTAAGGGGCTACACCTTC.

V is TRBV2 and J is TRBJ2-1; D is unresolved. Germline V gene lookup returns CDR1 SNHLY and CDR2 FYNNEI. V was shortened by 6 bases and J by 9 bases, with 15 bases between the two germline ends. The CDR3 contains 13 residues. CDR3 nucleotides: TGTGCCAGCAGCTCAGTTTCGGCAGGTGAGCAGTTCTTC. This sequence encodes CASSSVSAGEQFF.

This clone turned up a few times. This same CDR3 is encoded by further DNA sequences in the sample. The chain combines TRBV2 with TRBJ1-5; the match to TRBD1 covers 8 bases. J lost 4 bases, V lost 3 bases, and 5 bases had no gene match. The CDR3 extends over 15 amino acids. CDR1 is SNHLY and CDR2 is FYNNEI in the germline V gene. CDR3 sequence: CASSEGQGANQPQHF. CDR3 bases: TGTGCCAGCAGTGAGGGTCAGGGGGCGAATCAGCCCCAGCATTTT.

The V call is TRBV30, the J call TRBJ2-5, with D maybe TRBD2 (5 bases). The germline gives CDR1 GTSNPN, CDR2 SVGIG (reference sequence). The CDR3 totals 13 residues. V was shortened by 6 bases and J by 5 bases, with 16 bases between the two germline ends. The CDR3 DNA sequence: TGTGCCTGCGCCGGGATAGGCCGGGAGACCCAGTACTTC. Its translation: CACAGIGRETQYF. Together with reference TRBV30 and TRBJ2-5, the CDR3 gives the full variable domain: SQTIHQWPATLVQPVGSPLSLECTVEGTSNPNLYWYRQAAGRGLQLLFYSVGIGQISSEVPQNLSASRPQDRQFILSSKKLLLSDSGFYLCACAGIGRETQYFGPGTRLLVL.